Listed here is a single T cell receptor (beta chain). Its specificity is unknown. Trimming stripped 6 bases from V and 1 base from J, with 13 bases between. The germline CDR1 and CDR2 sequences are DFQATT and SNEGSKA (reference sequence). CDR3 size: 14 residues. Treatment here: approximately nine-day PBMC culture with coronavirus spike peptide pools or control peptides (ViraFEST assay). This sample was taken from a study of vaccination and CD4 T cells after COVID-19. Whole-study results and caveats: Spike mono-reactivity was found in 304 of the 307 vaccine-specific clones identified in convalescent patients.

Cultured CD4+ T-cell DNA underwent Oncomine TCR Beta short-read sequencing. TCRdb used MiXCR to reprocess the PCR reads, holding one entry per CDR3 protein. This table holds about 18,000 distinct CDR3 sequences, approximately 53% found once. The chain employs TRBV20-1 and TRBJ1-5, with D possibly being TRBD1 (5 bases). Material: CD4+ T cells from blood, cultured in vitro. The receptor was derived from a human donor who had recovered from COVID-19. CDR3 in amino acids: CSARRGGSNQPQHF. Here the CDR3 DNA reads TGCAGTGCGAGGAGGGGAGGAAGCAATCAGCCCCAGCATTTT.